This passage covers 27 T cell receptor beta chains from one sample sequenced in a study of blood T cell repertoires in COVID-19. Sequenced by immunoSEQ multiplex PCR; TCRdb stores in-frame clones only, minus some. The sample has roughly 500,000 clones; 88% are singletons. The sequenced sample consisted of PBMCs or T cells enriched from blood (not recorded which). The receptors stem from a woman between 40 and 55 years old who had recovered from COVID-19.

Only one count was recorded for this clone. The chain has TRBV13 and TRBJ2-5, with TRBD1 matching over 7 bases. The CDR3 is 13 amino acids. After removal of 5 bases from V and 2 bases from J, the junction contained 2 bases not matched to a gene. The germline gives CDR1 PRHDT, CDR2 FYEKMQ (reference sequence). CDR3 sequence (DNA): TGTGCCAGCAGCCAGGGACAGCAAGAGACCCAGTACTTC. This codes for CASSQGQQETQYF.

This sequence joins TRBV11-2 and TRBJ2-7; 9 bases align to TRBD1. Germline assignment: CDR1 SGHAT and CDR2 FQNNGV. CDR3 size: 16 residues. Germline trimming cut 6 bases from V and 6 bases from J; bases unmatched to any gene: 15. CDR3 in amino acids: CASSPYGTGLLGEQYF. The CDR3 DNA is TGTGCCAGCAGTCCCTACGGGACAGGGTTATTGGGCGAGCAGTACTTC.

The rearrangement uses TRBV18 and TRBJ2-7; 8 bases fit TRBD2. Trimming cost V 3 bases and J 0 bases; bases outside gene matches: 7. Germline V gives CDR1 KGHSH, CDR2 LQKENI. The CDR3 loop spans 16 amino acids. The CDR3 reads CASSPANSGTSYEQYF. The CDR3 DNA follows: TGTGCCAGCTCACCCGCCAATAGCGGGACCTCCTACGAGCAGTACTTC. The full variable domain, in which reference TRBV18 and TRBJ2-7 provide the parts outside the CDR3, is NAGVMQNPRHLVRRRGQEARLRCSPMKGHSHVYWYRQLPEEGLKFMVYLQKENIIDESGMPKERFSAEFPKEGPSILRIQQVVRGDSAAYFCASSPANSGTSYEQYFGPGTRLTVT.

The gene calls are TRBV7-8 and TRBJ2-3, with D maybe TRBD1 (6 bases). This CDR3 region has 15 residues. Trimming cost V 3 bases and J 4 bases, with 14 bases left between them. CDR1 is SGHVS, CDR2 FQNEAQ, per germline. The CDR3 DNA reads TGTGCCAGCAGCTTTAGTGGGCAGGGGCCAGATACGCAGTATTTT. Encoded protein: CASSFSGQGPDTQYF.

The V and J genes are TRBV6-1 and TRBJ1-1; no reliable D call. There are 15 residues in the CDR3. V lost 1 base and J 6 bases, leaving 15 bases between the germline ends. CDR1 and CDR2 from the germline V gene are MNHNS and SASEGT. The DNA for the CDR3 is TGTGCCAGCAGTGAAGGTGCATTAAATAGCGCTGAAGCTTTCTTT. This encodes CASSEGALNSAEAFF.

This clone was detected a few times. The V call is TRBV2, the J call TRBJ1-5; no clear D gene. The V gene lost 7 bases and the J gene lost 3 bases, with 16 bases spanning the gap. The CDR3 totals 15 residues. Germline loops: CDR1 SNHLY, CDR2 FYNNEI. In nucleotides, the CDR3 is TGTGCCAGCACCGAAACCGGGATTTCCAATCAGCCCCAGCATTTT. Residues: CASTETGISNQPQHF.

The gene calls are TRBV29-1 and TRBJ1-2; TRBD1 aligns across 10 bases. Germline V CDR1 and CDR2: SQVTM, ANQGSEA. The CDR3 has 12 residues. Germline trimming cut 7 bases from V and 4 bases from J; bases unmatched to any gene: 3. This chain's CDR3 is CSARTGGYGYTF. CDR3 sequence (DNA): TGCAGCGCTAGGACAGGGGGCTATGGCTACACCTTC.

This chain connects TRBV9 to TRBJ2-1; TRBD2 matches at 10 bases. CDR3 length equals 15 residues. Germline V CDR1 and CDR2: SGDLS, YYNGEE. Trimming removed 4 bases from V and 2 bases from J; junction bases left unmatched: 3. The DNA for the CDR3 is TGTGCCAGCAGCACTAGCGGGGTTGCCTACAATGAGCAGTTCTTC. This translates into CASSTSGVAYNEQFF.

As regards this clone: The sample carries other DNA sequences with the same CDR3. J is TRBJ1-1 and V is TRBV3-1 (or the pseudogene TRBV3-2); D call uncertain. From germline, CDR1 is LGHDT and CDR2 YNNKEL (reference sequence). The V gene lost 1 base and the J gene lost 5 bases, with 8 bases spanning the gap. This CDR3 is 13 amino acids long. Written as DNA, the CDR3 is TGTGCCAGCAGCCAAGGACGAGGGACTGAAGCTTTCTTT. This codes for CASSQGRGTEAFF.

CDR3 residues: CASSLPTPNHPRRGEQYF. The CDR3 DNA sequence: TGTGCCAGCAGCCTACCAACCCCCAACCACCCCCGACGGGGCGAGCAGTACTTC. The chain joins TRBV5-6 to TRBJ2-7; D is perhaps TRBD2 (5 bases). Germline-derived CDR1 and CDR2 are SGHDT and YYEEEE. The CDR3 is made up of 18 amino acids. Trimming took 4 bases from V and 6 from J, leaving 29 bases between them.

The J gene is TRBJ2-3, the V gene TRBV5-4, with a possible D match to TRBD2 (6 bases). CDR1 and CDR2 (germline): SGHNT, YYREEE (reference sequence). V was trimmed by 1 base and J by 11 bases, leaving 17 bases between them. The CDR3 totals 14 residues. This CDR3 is CASSLTRGTLRQYF. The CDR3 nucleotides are TGTGCCAGCAGCTTGACCCGTGGGACTCTGAGGCAGTATTTT. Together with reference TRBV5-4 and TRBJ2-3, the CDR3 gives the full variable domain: ETGVTQSPTHLIKTRGQQVTLRCSSQSGHNTVSWYQQALGQGPQFIFQYYREEENGRGNFPPRFSGLQFPNYSSELNVNALELDDSALYLCASSLTRGTLRQYFGPGTRLTVL.

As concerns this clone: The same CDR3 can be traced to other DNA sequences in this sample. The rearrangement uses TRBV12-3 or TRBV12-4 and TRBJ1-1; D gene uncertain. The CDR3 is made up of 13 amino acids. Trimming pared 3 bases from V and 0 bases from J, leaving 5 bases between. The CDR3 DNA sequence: TGTGCCAGCAGTTTTAAGCTGAACACTGAAGCTTTCTTT. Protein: CASSFKLNTEAFF.

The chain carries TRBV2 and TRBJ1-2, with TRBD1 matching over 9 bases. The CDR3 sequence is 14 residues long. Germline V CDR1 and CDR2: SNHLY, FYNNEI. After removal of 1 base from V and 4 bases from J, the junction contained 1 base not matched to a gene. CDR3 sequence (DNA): TGTGCCAGCAGTGAAGGGGGACAGGGCTATGGCTACACCTTC. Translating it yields CASSEGGQGYGYTF.

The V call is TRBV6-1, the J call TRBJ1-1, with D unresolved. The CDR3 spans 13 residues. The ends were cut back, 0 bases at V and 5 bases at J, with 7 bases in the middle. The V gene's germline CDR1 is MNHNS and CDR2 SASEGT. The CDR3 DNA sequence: TGTGCCAGCAGTGAAGCGAGGCGGACTGAAGCTTTCTTT. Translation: CASSEARRTEAFF.

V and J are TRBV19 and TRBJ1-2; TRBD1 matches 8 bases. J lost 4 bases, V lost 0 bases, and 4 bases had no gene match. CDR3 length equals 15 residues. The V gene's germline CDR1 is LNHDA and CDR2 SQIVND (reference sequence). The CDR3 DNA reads TGTGCCAGTAGTATAGATGGACAGGGACCCTATGGCTACACCTTC. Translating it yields CASSIDGQGPYGYTF. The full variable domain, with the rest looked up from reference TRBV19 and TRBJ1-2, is DGGITQSPKYLFRKEGQNVTLSCEQNLNHDAMYWYRQDPGQGLRLIYYSQIVNDFQKGDIAEGYSVSREKKESFPLTVTSAQKNPTAFYLCASSIDGQGPYGYTFGSGTRLTVV.

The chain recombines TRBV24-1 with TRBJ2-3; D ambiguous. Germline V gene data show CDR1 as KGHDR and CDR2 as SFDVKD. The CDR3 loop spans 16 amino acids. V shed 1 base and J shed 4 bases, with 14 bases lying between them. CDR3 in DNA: TGTGCCACCAGTGATTTTAAGCTCCAAGAGGCAGATACGCAGTATTTT. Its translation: CATSDFKLQEADTQYF.

CDR3: CASSQEVRASGSNEQFF. CDR3 sequence (DNA): TGTGCCAGCAGCCAAGAAGTTCGGGCTAGCGGGAGTAATGAGCAGTTCTTC. The chain links TRBV14 to TRBJ2-1; 10 bases map to TRBD2. The CDR3 covers 17 residues. V gave up 0 bases and J gave up 7 bases; unmatched junction bases: 9. Per germline, CDR1 SGHDN and CDR2 FVKESK.

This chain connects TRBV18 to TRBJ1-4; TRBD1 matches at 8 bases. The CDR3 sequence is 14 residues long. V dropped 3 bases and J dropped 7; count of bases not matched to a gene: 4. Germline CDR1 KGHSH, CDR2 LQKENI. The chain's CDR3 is CASSPSDRVEKLFF. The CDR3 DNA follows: TGTGCCAGCTCACCTTCGGACAGGGTTGAAAAACTGTTTTTT. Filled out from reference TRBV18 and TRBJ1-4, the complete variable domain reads NAGVMQNPRHLVRRRGQEARLRCSPMKGHSHVYWYRQLPEEGLKFMVYLQKENIIDESGMPKERFSAEFPKEGPSILRIQQVVRGDSAAYFCASSPSDRVEKLFFGSGTQLSVL.

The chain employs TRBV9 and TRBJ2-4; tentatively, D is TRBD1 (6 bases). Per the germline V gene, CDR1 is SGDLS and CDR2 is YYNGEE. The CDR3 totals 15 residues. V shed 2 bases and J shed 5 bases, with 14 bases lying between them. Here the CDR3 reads CASSVQSRGENIQYF. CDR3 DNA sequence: TGTGCCAGCAGCGTGCAAAGCAGGGGCGAAAACATTCAGTACTTC.

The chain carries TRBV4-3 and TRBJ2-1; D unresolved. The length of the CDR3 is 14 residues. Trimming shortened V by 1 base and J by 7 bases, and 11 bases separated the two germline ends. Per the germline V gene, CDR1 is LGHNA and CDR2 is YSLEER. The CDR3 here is CASSQALLVNEQFF. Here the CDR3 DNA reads TGCGCCAGCAGCCAAGCGTTACTCGTGAATGAGCAGTTCTTC.

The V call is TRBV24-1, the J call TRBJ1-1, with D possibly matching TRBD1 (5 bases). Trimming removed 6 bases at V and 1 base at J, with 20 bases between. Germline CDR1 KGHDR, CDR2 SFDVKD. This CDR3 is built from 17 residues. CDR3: CATSPAGGPGGNTEAFF. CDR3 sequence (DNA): TGTGCCACCAGTCCCGCGGGGGGTCCCGGGGGGAACACTGAAGCTTTCTTT.

The DNA of the CDR3 is TGTGCCAGCAGCTTAGGATTAGCGGGAGGCCGCTACAATGAGCAGTTCTTC. Translated: CASSLGLAGGRYNEQFF. This chain connects TRBV7-9 to TRBJ2-1; 10 nucleotides agree with TRBD2. This CDR3 spans 17 amino acids. Per the germline V gene, CDR1 is SEHNR and CDR2 is FQNEAQ (reference sequence). The V segment lost 1 base and the J segment 3 bases; nucleotides outside the gene matches: 6.

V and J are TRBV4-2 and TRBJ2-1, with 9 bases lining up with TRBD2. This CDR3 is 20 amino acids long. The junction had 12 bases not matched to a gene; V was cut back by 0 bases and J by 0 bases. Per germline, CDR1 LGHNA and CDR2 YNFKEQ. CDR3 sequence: CASSQDPVTSGLSSYNEQFF. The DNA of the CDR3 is TGTGCCAGCAGCCAAGACCCTGTAACTAGCGGGCTGAGCTCCTACAATGAGCAGTTCTTC.

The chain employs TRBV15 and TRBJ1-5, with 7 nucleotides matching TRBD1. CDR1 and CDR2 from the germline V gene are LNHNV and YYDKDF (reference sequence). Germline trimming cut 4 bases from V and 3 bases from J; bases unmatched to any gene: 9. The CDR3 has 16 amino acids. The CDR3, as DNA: TGTGCCACCAGCACTACCGGGACAGAAGACAATCAGCCCCAGCATTTT. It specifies CATSTTGTEDNQPQHF.

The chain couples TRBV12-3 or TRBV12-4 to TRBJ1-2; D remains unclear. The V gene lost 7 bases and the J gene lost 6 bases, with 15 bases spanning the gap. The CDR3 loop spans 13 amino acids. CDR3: CASTLGPGNGYTF. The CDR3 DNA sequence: TGTGCCAGCACCTTAGGACCGGGGAATGGCTACACCTTC.

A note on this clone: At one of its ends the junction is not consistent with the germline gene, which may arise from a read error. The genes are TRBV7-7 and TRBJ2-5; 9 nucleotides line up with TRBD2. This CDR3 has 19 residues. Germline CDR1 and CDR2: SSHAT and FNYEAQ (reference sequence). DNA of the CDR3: TGTGCTAGCAGCTTATATCCCCCTTGGGTAGCGGGAGTCACAGAGACCCAGTACTTC. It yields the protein CASSLYPPWVAGVTETQYF.

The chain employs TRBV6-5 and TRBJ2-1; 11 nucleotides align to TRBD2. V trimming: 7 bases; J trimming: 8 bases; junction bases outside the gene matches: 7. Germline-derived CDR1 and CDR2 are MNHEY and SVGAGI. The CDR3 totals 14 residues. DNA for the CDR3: TGTGCCAGCACCTCTCTAGCGGGAGGTCATGAGCAGTTCTTC. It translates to CASTSLAGGHEQFF.